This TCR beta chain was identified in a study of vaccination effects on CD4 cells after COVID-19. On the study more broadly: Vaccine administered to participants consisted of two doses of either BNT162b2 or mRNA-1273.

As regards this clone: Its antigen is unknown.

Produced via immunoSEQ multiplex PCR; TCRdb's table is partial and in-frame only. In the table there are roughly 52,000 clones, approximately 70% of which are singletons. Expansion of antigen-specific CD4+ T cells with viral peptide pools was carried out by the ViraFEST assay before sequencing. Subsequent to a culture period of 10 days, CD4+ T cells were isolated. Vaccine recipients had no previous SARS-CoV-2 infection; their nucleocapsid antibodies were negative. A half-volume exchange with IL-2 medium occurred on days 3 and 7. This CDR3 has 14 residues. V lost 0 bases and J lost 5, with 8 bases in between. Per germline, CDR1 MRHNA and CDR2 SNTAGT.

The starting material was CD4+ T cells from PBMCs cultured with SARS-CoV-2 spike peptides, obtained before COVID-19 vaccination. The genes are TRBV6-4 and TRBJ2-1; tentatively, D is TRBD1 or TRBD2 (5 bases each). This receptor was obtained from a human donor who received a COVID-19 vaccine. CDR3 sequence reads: CASSDSEGNNEQFF. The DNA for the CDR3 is TGTGCCAGCAGTGACTCTGAGGGGAACAATGAGCAGTTCTTC.